This TCR beta chain was sequenced for a study of blood T cell repertoires in COVID-19. Looking at the study overall: The United States, Italy and Spain supplied acute and convalescent COVID-19 samples.

Repertoires were generated with immunoSEQ multiplex PCR, while TCRdb's copy carries only in-frame clones and drops some. The sample yields about 70,000 clones, about four fifths seen once. J lost 4 bases, V lost 2 bases, and 10 bases had no gene match. Germline V gene data show CDR1 as KGHDR and CDR2 as SFDVKD. CDR3 length equals 17 residues. The chain uses TRBV24-1 and TRBJ2-1; TRBD1 agrees at 7 bases. The clonotype comes from a woman in her 70s with acute or convalescent COVID-19. Sequencing input: peripheral blood. For the CDR3, the DNA is TGTGCCACCAGTGATTCCTCCCCAAGGGGGCAATACAATGAGCAGTTCTTC. Protein product: CATSDSSPRGQYNEQFF.